This TCR beta chain was observed in a study of blood T cell repertoires in COVID-19. As for the study in general: Both acute and convalescent COVID-19 samples were obtained from the United States, Italy and Spain. In each case, the material was cDNA or gDNA derived from T cells, B-cell-depleted T cells, or PBMCs.

The authors' processing: Estimates of nucleated cell counts were drawn from the amplification of reference gene primers. Sequencing used immunoSEQ multiplex PCR; TCRdb keeps in-frame clones, though not all of them. From that table come the V and J calls and clone size; the DNA was used to work out D and trimming. The repertoire has about 140,000 clones, roughly 80% of them found once; the top ten carry 9% to 10%. The CDR3 is 13 residues long. V dropped 1 base and J dropped 5 bases, with 11 bases sitting between them. Germline CDR1 GTSNPN, CDR2 SVGIG (reference sequence). This clone was seen at least ten times.

The receptor was isolated from a woman in her fifties or sixties with active or convalescent COVID-19. Sequencing input: peripheral blood. The V and J genes are TRBV30 and TRBJ1-1, with no clear D. CDR3 in amino acids: CAWSGGFNTEAFF. CDR3 nucleotides: TGTGCCTGGAGTGGAGGGTTTAATACTGAAGCTTTCTTT.